The source of this TCR beta chain is a study of regulatory T cells in long-lasting Graves disease. Sample time point: persistent/refractory GD, antithyroid drugs over 5 years with positive TRAb. The TCR library was made from RNA that had been extracted from PBMCs in TRIzol. Diagnoses of Graves' disease were made by American Thyroid Association guidelines. Combining iRepertoire HTBI primers with Arm-PCR of CDR3 regions, the authors built TCR beta libraries. TCRdb ran MiXCR on the multiplex PCR reads and lists one entry per CDR3 protein. The data hold hundreds of thousands of distinct CDR3 sequences, with 21% observed a single time. Whole-study findings and limits: Study was limited to peripheral blood, excluding thyroid tissue. Less diverse TCR repertoires were seen in persistent Graves' patients than in newly diagnosed ones.

With 9 bases removed from V and 1 base from J, the gap between germline ends came to 12 bases. Germline loops: CDR1 LNHDA, CDR2 SQIVND (reference sequence). The CDR3 has 13 residues. This clonotype was seen only a few times. No antigen is known for it. The starting material was peripheral blood mononuclear cells (PBMCs), obtained when the disease was refractory, from a patient treated with antithyroid drugs. The chain links TRBV19 to TRBJ1-1, with D possibly matching TRBD1 (6 bases). This receptor was taken from a female donor with Graves disease. The CDR3 spells CASSTGENTEAFF. CDR3 coding DNA: TGTGCCAGCTCGACAGGCGAGAACACTGAAGCTTTCTTT.